This entry lists 3 T cell receptor beta chains sequenced from one sample in a study of identical twins. TCRdb independently ran MiXCR on the 5' RACE reads; one entry per CDR3 protein. In the table there are around 690,000 distinct CDR3 sequences, around 20% of which are singletons. This same sample was also taken into another study, of T cells expressing NK-cell markers.

The sample taken for sequencing was PBMCs. All receptors come from a woman between 18 and 30 years old in good health.

This sequence joins TRBV20-1 and TRBJ2-5; 7 nucleotides line up with TRBD2. Germline V gene data show CDR1 as DFQATT and CDR2 as SNEGSKA (reference sequence). The J segment lost 3 bases and the V segment lost 3 bases, leaving 4 bases of the junction unmatched. This CDR3 spans 13 amino acids. CDR3 in amino acids: CSASRTRKETQYF. CDR3 bases: TGCAGTGCTAGTCGGACTAGGAAAGAGACCCAGTACTTC.

This clonotype was detected a few times. The rearrangement joins TRBV5-1 to TRBJ2-7; D may be TRBD1 or TRBD2 (5 bases each). This CDR3 has 15 residues. Trimming pared 3 bases from V and 5 bases from J, leaving 18 bases between. Germline V gene data show CDR1 as SGHRS and CDR2 as YFSETQ. The CDR3 reads CASSSLGTSVHEQYF. CDR3 in DNA: TGCGCCAGCAGCTCCCTCGGGACGTCAGTCCACGAGCAGTACTTC.

J is TRBJ1-3 and V is TRBV20-1; D remains unclear. CDR1 and CDR2 (germline): DFQATT, SNEGSKA (reference sequence). Trimming cost V 0 bases and J 2 bases, with 8 bases left between them. This CDR3 has 14 residues. CDR3 protein: CSARDPGAGNTIYF. In DNA form, the CDR3 reads TGCAGTGCTAGAGATCCGGGAGCTGGAAACACCATATATTTT.